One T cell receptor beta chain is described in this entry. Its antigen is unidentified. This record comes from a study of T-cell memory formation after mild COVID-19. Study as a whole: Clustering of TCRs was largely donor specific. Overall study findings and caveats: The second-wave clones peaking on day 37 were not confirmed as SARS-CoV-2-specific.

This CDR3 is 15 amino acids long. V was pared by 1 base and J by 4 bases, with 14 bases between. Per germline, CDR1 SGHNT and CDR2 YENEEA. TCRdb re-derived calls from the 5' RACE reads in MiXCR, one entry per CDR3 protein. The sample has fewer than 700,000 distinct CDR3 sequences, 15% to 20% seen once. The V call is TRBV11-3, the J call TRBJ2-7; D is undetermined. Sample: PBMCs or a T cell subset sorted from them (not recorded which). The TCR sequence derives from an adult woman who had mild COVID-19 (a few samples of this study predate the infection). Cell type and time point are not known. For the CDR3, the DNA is TGTGCCAGCAGCTTAGCACTCGCGCCGGCTTACGAGCAGTACTTC. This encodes CASSLALAPAYEQYF. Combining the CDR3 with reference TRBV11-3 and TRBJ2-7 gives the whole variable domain EAGVVQSPRYKIIEKKQPVAFWCNPISGHNTLYWYLQNLGQGPELLIRYENEEAVDDSQLPKDRFSAERLKGVDSTLKIQPAELGDSAVYLCASSLALAPAYEQYFGPGTRLTVT.